A selection of T cell receptor beta chains follows, all from one sample in a study of blood T cell repertoires in COVID-19. Some clones are missing from TCRdb's copy, which holds only in-frame ones; the method was immunoSEQ multiplex PCR. This sample has a few hundred thousand clones; roughly four fifths occur once, and the top ten carry 8.9%. The sequenced sample was peripheral blood. These receptors were collected from a man aged 80 or over with acute or convalescent COVID-19. CDR3s leave out the opening cysteine and the closing phenylalanine or tryptophan. For some rows the clone size is stated as once, few or many, or as a class when expanded; others skip it.

J: TRBJ1-1
V: TRBV10-2
size: -
CDR3: ASSESDILNTEAF

J: TRBJ2-1
V: TRBV30
size: -
CDR3: AWSADISSYNEQF

J: TRBJ1-4
V: TRBV11-1
size: -
CDR3: ASSQVRGTNEKLF

J: TRBJ2-3
V: TRBV29-1
size: -
CDR3: SVESFTSTDTQY

J: TRBJ1-3
V: TRBV27
size: once
CDR3: ASSLSEGSSGNTIY

J: TRBJ1-4
V: TRBV9
size: -
CDR3: ASSVGGLNEKLF

J: TRBJ2-4
V: TRBV18
size: once
CDR3: ASSAAGLENIQY

J: TRBJ2-1
V: TRBV2
size: -
CDR3: ASRAGAYNEQF

J: TRBJ1-3
V: TRBV6-5
size: -
CDR3: ASSYLGAAGNTIY

J: TRBJ2-7
V: TRBV27
size: -
CDR3: ASNTRTGPLYEQY

J: TRBJ2-5
V: TRBV28
size: -
CDR3: ASRTDRRQETQY

J: TRBJ1-2
V: TRBV29-1
size: -
CDR3: SVEDPNRYGYT

J: TRBJ2-7
V: TRBV12-5
size: -
CDR3: ASGTGTGAYEQY

J: TRBJ1-2
V: TRBV2
size: once
CDR3: ASRTGLIYGYT

J: TRBJ2-7
V: TRBV28
size: -
CDR3: ASSLGHGEQY

J: TRBJ2-7
V: TRBV5-1
size: -
CDR3: ASSLNRDVPLGSYEQY

J: TRBJ1-1
V: TRBV3-1/TRBV3-2
size: -
CDR3: ASSQGQTTEAF

J: TRBJ1-2
V: TRBV2
size: -
CDR3: ASSETGGRNYGYT

J: TRBJ2-4
V: TRBV5-1
size: -
CDR3: ASSSRLAGNIQY

J: TRBJ2-2
V: TRBV27
size: -
CDR3: ASSLYRWSGELF

J: TRBJ1-3
V: TRBV28
size: -
CDR3: AIRTGASGNTIY

J: TRBJ1-1
V: TRBV28
size: -
CDR3: ASSLYRGQAF

J: TRBJ1-2
V: TRBV2
size: -
CDR3: ASRPNPGRTGYYGYT

J: TRBJ1-1
V: TRBV7-8
size: -
CDR3: ASRLSVGNTEAF

J: TRBJ2-7
V: TRBV27
size: -
CDR3: ASSLSPRSYEQY

J: TRBJ2-2
V: TRBV30
size: -
CDR3: AWKRRVTAGELF

J: TRBJ2-3
V: TRBV5-1
size: -
CDR3: ASSLGGGAPDTQY

J: TRBJ1-1
V: TRBV5-1
size: -
CDR3: ASSFADGGGEAF

J: TRBJ2-7
V: TRBV28
size: few
CDR3: ASSLFRGFPYEQY

J: TRBJ2-3
V: TRBV7-9
size: -
CDR3: ASSLGLAGGTDTQY

J: TRBJ1-4
V: TRBV6-1
size: -
CDR3: ASSVGRGATNEKLF

J: TRBJ1-2
V: TRBV12-3/TRBV12-4
size: -
CDR3: ASTRGANYGYT

J: TRBJ1-4
V: TRBV2
size: -
CDR3: ASSEGQGVGELF

J: TRBJ1-1
V: TRBV14
size: -
CDR3: ASRGKGDHSEAF

J: TRBJ2-7
V: TRBV5-1
size: -
CDR3: ASSFQGAIEQY

J: TRBJ1-5
V: TRBV19
size: -
CDR3: ASSIVRTVGNQPQH

J: TRBJ2-1
V: TRBV24-1
size: -
CDR3: ATSRDNEQF

J: TRBJ2-5
V: TRBV20-1
size: -
CDR3: SASRGEETQY

J: TRBJ2-6
V: TRBV2
size: once
CDR3: ASSERSRLA

J: TRBJ2-7
V: TRBV3-1/TRBV3-2
size: -
CDR3: ASSRDSRNEQY

J: TRBJ1-1
V: TRBV4-2
size: -
CDR3: ASSPRRGTEAF

J: TRBJ2-7
V: TRBV15
size: -
CDR3: ATSRGLPGTGVYEQY

J: TRBJ2-7
V: TRBV19
size: -
CDR3: ASSPRDRGQQY

J: TRBJ1-2
V: TRBV24-1
size: once
CDR3: ATSDSAGNYGYT

J: TRBJ2-1
V: TRBV28
size: -
CDR3: ASSLLGVSTYNEQF

J: TRBJ1-2
V: TRBV6-5
size: -
CDR3: ASKPGVNYGYT

J: TRBJ2-3
V: TRBV3-1/TRBV3-2
size: -
CDR3: ASSQDVLAGVYTQY

J: TRBJ2-7
V: TRBV15
size: -
CDR3: ATSRVGQGGEQY

J: TRBJ2-7
V: TRBV4-1
size: -
CDR3: ASSQAHTRGTDPYEQY

J: TRBJ2-7
V: TRBV28
size: -
CDR3: ASSSHGGRVEQY

J: TRBJ1-2
V: TRBV5-5
size: -
CDR3: ASSLAEGQAERGYT

J: TRBJ1-2
V: TRBV24-1
size: -
CDR3: ATSDLGGGYT

J: TRBJ1-2
V: TRBV4-1
size: -
CDR3: ASRPAGTNYGYT

J: TRBJ2-3
V: TRBV7-9
size: -
CDR3: ASSRGGAGTDTQY

J: TRBJ2-1
V: TRBV28
size: -
CDR3: ASSLEQGRNEQF